These T cell receptor beta chains were read from a single sample in a study of blood T cell repertoires in COVID-19. Only in-frame clones appear in the TCRdb table, and some are missing; sequencing was by immunoSEQ multiplex PCR. The sample yields about 170,000 clones, about 88% seen once. The sample was peripheral blood. The receptor set was obtained from a woman of 80 years or more with COVID-19, enrolled during active disease. CDR3s include the opening cysteine and the closing phenylalanine or tryptophan. Each record gives: CDR3 length, J gene, clone size, V gene, D gene, CDR3 DNA, CDR3 protein. D genes are given only for firm matches. Expanded clones get a size class; other rows say once, few or many, or leave the size out.

length: 13
J: TRBJ1-1
size: -
V: TRBV28
D: -
DNA: TGTGCCAGCCCTACGGGGAAGAACACTGAAGCTTTCTTT
CDR3: CASPTGKNTEAFF

length: 15
J: TRBJ2-1
size: -
V: TRBV6-1
D: TRBD2
DNA: TGTGCCAGCAGTTTCCGGACTAGCGAAGGGGGTGAGCAGTTCTTC
CDR3: CASSFRTSEGGEQFF

length: 15
J: TRBJ2-5
size: -
V: TRBV5-4
D: -
DNA: TGTGCCAGCAGCCCCCGGACTGGGGACCAAGAGACCCAGTACTTC
CDR3: CASSPRTGDQETQYF

length: 15
J: TRBJ1-3
size: -
V: TRBV4-3
D: -
DNA: TGCGCCAGCAGCCTCGGGGTCTTAACTGGAAACACCATATATTTT
CDR3: CASSLGVLTGNTIYF

length: 13
J: TRBJ1-2
size: -
V: TRBV5-1
D: -
DNA: TGCGCCAGCAGCTTGGACACAGACTATGGCTACACCTTC
CDR3: CASSLDTDYGYTF

length: 15
J: TRBJ1-1
size: -
V: TRBV3-1/TRBV3-2
D: -
DNA: TGTGCCAGCAGCCAGATCCTCGGAGGCGGAACTGAAGCTTTCTTT
CDR3: CASSQILGGGTEAFF

length: 16
J: TRBJ1-4
size: -
V: TRBV5-1
D: TRBD1
DNA: TGCGCCAGCAGCTTGGTCGCCCGACAGGGTAATGAAAAACTGTTTTTT
CDR3: CASSLVARQGNEKLFF

length: 14
J: TRBJ1-1
size: -
V: TRBV6-6
D: TRBD1
DNA: TGTGCCAGCAGCCAAGACAGGGGGGCCACTGAAGCTTTCTTT
CDR3: CASSQDRGATEAFF

length: 14
J: TRBJ1-4
size: -
V: TRBV6-1
D: -
DNA: TGTGCCAGCAGCCTCGGACACCCTAATGAAAAACTGTTTTTT
CDR3: CASSLGHPNEKLFF

length: 11
J: TRBJ2-1
size: -
V: TRBV6-5
D: -
DNA: TGTGCCAGCAGTTATTCGAATGAGCAGTTCTTC
CDR3: CASSYSNEQFF

length: 17
J: TRBJ1-3
size: once
V: TRBV18
D: -
DNA: TGTGCCAGCTCACCACTCGAGAAAGTCAACTCTGGAAACACCATATATTTT
CDR3: CASSPLEKVNSGNTIYF

length: 18
J: TRBJ2-1
size: -
V: TRBV13
D: TRBD2
DNA: TGTGCCAGCAGCTTAGGCCCCATTGGGCGGGAGGGATACAATGAGCAGTTCTTC
CDR3: CASSLGPIGREGYNEQFF

length: 15
J: TRBJ2-3
size: -
V: TRBV7-2
D: -
DNA: TGTGCCAGCAGCTTAGGTGGACAGAAAGCAGATACGCAGTATTTT
CDR3: CASSLGGQKADTQYF

length: 11
J: TRBJ1-1
size: -
V: TRBV29-1
D: -
DNA: TGCAGCGTTGATGAGGGTCCTGAAGCTTTCTTT
CDR3: CSVDEGPEAFF

length: 15
J: TRBJ2-1
size: few
V: TRBV11-1
D: TRBD2
DNA: TGTGCCAGCAGCTTAAAGGGCGGGAGGGCGGATGAGCAGTTCTTC
CDR3: CASSLKGGRADEQFF

length: 12
J: TRBJ2-5
size: -
V: TRBV11-2
D: -
DNA: TGTGCCAGCAGTCCCCAGGGGGAGACCCAGTACTTC
CDR3: CASSPQGETQYF

length: 15
J: TRBJ2-1
size: -
V: TRBV10-3
D: -
DNA: TGTGCCATCAGTGGGGACCGGGGGAGCTCGGCCTTCTGGTTCTTC
CDR3: CAISGDRGSSAFWFF

length: 17
J: TRBJ2-2
size: -
V: TRBV6-2/TRBV6-3
D: -
DNA: TGTGCCAGCAGCCCCAAAGGCGCCTATCAGGGGTCCGGGGAGCTGTTTTTT
CDR3: CASSPKGAYQGSGELFF

length: 15
J: TRBJ2-2
size: few
V: TRBV4-2
D: TRBD2
DNA: TGTGCCAGCAGCCCCCTAGCGGGCGAACCCGGGGAGCTGTTTTTT
CDR3: CASSPLAGEPGELFF

length: 16
J: TRBJ1-2
size: -
V: TRBV5-1
D: TRBD1
DNA: TGCGCCAGCAGTTCCGGGACAGGGGGCTTTTATGATGGCTACACCTTC
CDR3: CASSSGTGGFYDGYTF

length: 15
J: TRBJ2-1
size: -
V: TRBV6-2/TRBV6-3
D: TRBD2
DNA: TGTGCCAGCAGTCACGGACTAGCGGGACGTAATGAGCAGTTCTTC
CDR3: CASSHGLAGRNEQFF

length: 15
J: TRBJ2-5
size: -
V: TRBV2
D: TRBD1
DNA: TGTGCCACCAGACAGGGGACCCTTGTGGGAGAGACCCAGTACTTC
CDR3: CATRQGTLVGETQYF

length: 15
J: TRBJ2-3
size: -
V: TRBV9
D: -
DNA: TGTGCCAGCAGCGGGGACTTCTTCGCAGAAGATACGCAGTATTTT
CDR3: CASSGDFFAEDTQYF

length: 12
J: TRBJ2-1
size: -
V: TRBV7-2
D: -
DNA: TGTGCCAGCAGCCACCTTGCGGATGAGCAGTTCTTC
CDR3: CASSHLADEQFF

length: 15
J: TRBJ2-7
size: -
V: TRBV28
D: -
DNA: TGTGCCAGCAGATCTGGGGGGATTTCGTCCTACGAGCAGTACTTC
CDR3: CASRSGGISSYEQYF

length: 15
J: TRBJ2-3
size: -
V: TRBV11-3
D: TRBD2
DNA: TGTGCCAGCAGCCCGACGAGCGGGAGGACAGATACGCAGTATTTT
CDR3: CASSPTSGRTDTQYF

length: 14
J: TRBJ2-2
size: -
V: TRBV19
D: -
DNA: TGTGCCAGTAGTATCGGAGGGGTGGGAGGGGAGCTGTTTTTT
CDR3: CASSIGGVGGELFF

length: 12
J: TRBJ2-7
size: -
V: TRBV11-2
D: -
DNA: TGTGCCAGCAGCCGGGAGTACTACGAGCAGTACTTC
CDR3: CASSREYYEQYF